Below, 31 T cell receptor beta chains from the same sample are listed, as sequenced in a study of CD8+ T cells in alopecia areata. The authors extracted RNA and reverse transcribed it into cDNA as the sequencing template. Only in-frame clones appear in the TCRdb table, and some are missing; sequencing was by immunoSEQ multiplex PCR. The table has under 150,000 clones, about 46% seen once; the top ten hold roughly a tenth. The specimen was NKG2D-low CD8+ T cells sorted from blood. The receptor source for this set is a human donor with alopecia areata.

The chain recombines TRBV23-1 with TRBJ2-7, with D perhaps matching TRBD1 (6 bases). TRBV23-1 is noted as an ORF with a role that remains uncertain. The CDR3 contains 13 residues. V lost 3 bases, J lost 9 bases, and 15 bases lay in between. CDR3 nucleotide sequence: TGCGCCAGCAGTCATTCGGACAGCAAACGGCAGTACTTC. It yields the protein CASSHSDSKRQYF.

The chain recombines TRBV7-2 with TRBJ2-3; 10 positions match TRBD2. The CDR3 consists of 16 residues. CDR1 and CDR2 (germline): SGHTA, FQGNSA. The ends lost 4 bases at V and 4 bases at J; junction bases unmatched: 8. This CDR3 reads CASSSRAGGPADTQYF. CDR3 sequence (DNA): TGTGCCAGCAGCTCGCGAGCGGGAGGGCCGGCAGATACGCAGTATTTT. Full variable domain (missing parts from reference TRBV7-2 and TRBJ2-3): GAGVSQSPSNKVTEKGKDVELRCDPISGHTALYWYRQSLGQGLEFLIYFQGNSAPDKSGLPSDRFSAERTGGSVSTLTIQRTQQEDSAVYLCASSSRAGGPADTQYFGPGTRLTVL.

There are a few counts of this clone. The chain has TRBV29-1 and TRBJ2-3; no definite D call. This CDR3 has 11 amino acids. CDR1 is SQVTM and CDR2 is ANQGSEA in the germline V gene. V dropped 2 bases and J dropped 5 bases, with 5 bases sitting between them. The CDR3 sequence is CSVESLDTQYF. The CDR3 DNA follows: TGCAGCGTTGAATCACTAGATACGCAGTATTTT.

CDR3 sequence reads: CASSQDFETQYF. CDR3 DNA sequence: TGCGCCAGCAGCCAAGATTTTGAGACCCAGTACTTC. This chain connects TRBV4-1 to TRBJ2-5, with D unclear. Trimming took 0 bases from V and 5 from J, leaving 4 bases between them. Per germline, CDR1 MGHRA and CDR2 YSYEKL. This CDR3 has 12 amino acids.

CDR3 sequence reads: CASSLDHLASSEQFF. DNA of the CDR3: TGTGCCAGCAGCTTAGATCATCTAGCATCTAGTGAGCAGTTCTTC. V is TRBV11-2 and J is TRBJ2-1; tentative D call: TRBD2 (5 bases). The CDR3 contains 15 residues. CDR1 is SGHAT and CDR2 is FQNNGV in the germline V gene. Trimming stripped 0 bases from V and 9 bases from J, with 15 bases between.

This clone was seen a handful of times. V usage is TRBV30 and J usage is TRBJ2-5, with 11 bases matching TRBD2. CDR1 GTSNPN and CDR2 SVGIG come from the germline V gene (reference sequence). Trimming cost V 3 bases and J 7 bases; bases outside gene matches: 10. This CDR3 region has 15 residues. For the CDR3, the DNA is TGTGCCTGGAGCACGGGACTAGCGGCAGCCGGGACCCAGTACTTC. Protein product: CAWSTGLAAAGTQYF. The full variable domain, its missing parts supplied by reference TRBV30 and TRBJ2-5, is SQTIHQWPATLVQPVGSPLSLECTVEGTSNPNLYWYRQAAGRGLQLLFYSVGIGQISSEVPQNLSASRPQDRQFILSSKKLLLSDSGFYLCAWSTGLAAAGTQYFGPGTRLLVL.

The CDR3 region is CASRLAGGENSYEQYF. The CDR3 DNA is TGTGCCAGCAGACTAGCGGGAGGGGAAAACTCCTACGAGCAGTACTTC. The V gene is TRBV27, the J gene TRBJ2-7, with 13 bases lining up with TRBD2. In germline, CDR1 is MNHEY, CDR2 SMNVEV (reference sequence). The CDR3 is 16 amino acids. With V trimmed by 6 bases and J by 0 bases, 5 bases remained unmatched.

The chain recombines TRBV30 with TRBJ2-1; D unclear. V lost 5 bases to trimming and J lost 7 bases, with 12 bases between them. This CDR3 has 12 amino acids. CDR1 is GTSNPN, CDR2 SVGIG, per germline (reference sequence). The CDR3 region has the DNA TGTGCCTGGCTGGACGCCGAGAATGAGCAGTTCTTC. Its translation: CAWLDAENEQFF.

The gene calls are TRBV7-9 and TRBJ2-7; 10 bases match TRBD1. The CDR3 has 14 amino acids. CDR1 and CDR2 (germline): SEHNR, FQNEAQ (reference sequence). The V gene end was trimmed by 5 bases and the J gene end by 2 bases; junction bases not matched to a gene: 3. The CDR3 region has the DNA TGTGCCAGCAGCAACGGACAGGGGGCCTACGAGCAGTACTTC. Protein sequence: CASSNGQGAYEQYF.

J is TRBJ2-1 and V is TRBV29-1; 7 positions agree with TRBD1. The CDR3 is 16 residues long. Unmatched junction bases numbered 14, after V lost 5 bases and J lost 4 bases. Per germline, CDR1 SQVTM and CDR2 ANQGSEA. The CDR3, as DNA: TGCAGCGTTCCCCACCCGATTGCAGGGGGATACAATGAGCAGTTCTTC. Its protein is CSVPHPIAGGYNEQFF.

The CDR3: CASGQGRHQPQHF. The CDR3, as DNA: TGTGCTAGTGGTCAGGGGAGGCATCAGCCCCAGCATTTT. This sequence joins TRBV12-5 and TRBJ1-5; TRBD1 is a possible D gene (6 bases). Deletions cut 5 bases from V and 5 bases from J, with 10 bases between. The V gene's germline CDR1 is LGHNT and CDR2 FRNRAP. This CDR3 has 13 residues.

The V gene is TRBV30, the J gene TRBJ2-7; the D call may be TRBD1 or TRBD2 (5 bases each). This CDR3 is built from 14 residues. With 0 bases removed from V and 2 bases from J, the gap between germline ends came to 11 bases. Germline loops: CDR1 GTSNPN, CDR2 SVGIG (reference sequence). CDR3 bases: TGTGCCTGGAGTGTAGCTGGGGGTCCCTACGAGCAGTACTTC. It codes for CAWSVAGGPYEQYF.

This chain links TRBV7-9 with TRBJ2-5; D call uncertain. V dropped 5 bases and J dropped 0 bases, with 10 bases sitting between them. The CDR3 is 14 residues long. CDR1 is SEHNR, CDR2 FQNEAQ, per germline (reference sequence). The CDR3 sequence is CASSPHADQETQYF. CDR3 in DNA: TGTGCCAGCAGCCCCCACGCGGACCAAGAGACCCAGTACTTC.

The chain couples TRBV29-1 to TRBJ2-2; 7 positions agree with TRBD1. CDR1 and CDR2 (germline): SQVTM, ANQGSEA. J lost 5 bases, V lost 6 bases, and 6 bases had no gene match. CDR3 length equals 13 residues. In DNA, the CDR3 is TGCAGCGTGACGACAGGGAGTACCGGGGAGCTGTTTTTT. Protein sequence: CSVTTGSTGELFF.

The chain is built from TRBV6-6 and TRBJ2-7; D gene uncertain. The CDR3 loop spans 11 amino acids. Looked up from germline, CDR1 is MNHNY and CDR2 is SVGAGI (reference sequence). V was shortened by 6 bases and J by 4 bases, with 7 bases between the two germline ends. CDR3 in DNA: TGTGCCAGCAGCCCGGCATACGAGCAGTACTTC. Its protein is CASSPAYEQYF.

This clone showed up just a few times. The chain recombines TRBV7-9 with TRBJ2-7; D remains ambiguous. This CDR3 region has 11 residues. Germline assignment: CDR1 SEHNR and CDR2 FQNEAQ (reference sequence). V lost 9 bases to trimming and J lost 0 bases, with 6 bases between them. The CDR3 nucleotides are TGTGCCAGATGGGACTCCTACGAGCAGTACTTC. Translated: CARWDSYEQYF.

V is TRBV7-9 and J is TRBJ2-1, with 10 positions matching TRBD2. Germline trimming cut 4 bases from V and 2 bases from J; bases unmatched to any gene: 5. Germline V gene lookup returns CDR1 SEHNR and CDR2 FQNEAQ (reference sequence). The CDR3 consists of 16 residues. The CDR3 is CASSSEREGPYNEQFF. CDR3 DNA: TGTGCCAGCAGCTCTGAGCGGGAGGGGCCCTACAATGAGCAGTTCTTC.

The CDR3 sequence is CSVPTSGRLYTGELFF. CDR3 DNA: TGCAGCGTTCCCACTAGCGGGAGATTGTACACCGGGGAGCTGTTTTTT. The chain carries TRBV29-1 and TRBJ2-2, with TRBD2 identical over 11 bases. The CDR3 is 16 amino acids. Germline CDR1 SQVTM, CDR2 ANQGSEA. Trimming cost V 5 bases and J 3 bases; bases outside gene matches: 8.

The chain employs TRBV7-2 and TRBJ2-3, with TRBD1 matching 7 bases. Germline V gene sequence: CDR1 SGHTA, CDR2 FQGNSA. The V gene end was trimmed by 5 bases and the J gene end by 2 bases; junction bases not matched to a gene: 7. This CDR3 is 15 amino acids long. The CDR3 here is CASSPYTGDTDTQYF. CDR3 in DNA: TGTGCCAGCAGCCCCTATACAGGGGACACAGATACGCAGTATTTT.

The rearrangement uses TRBV7-9 and TRBJ1-1; D gene uncertain. Germline V gives CDR1 SEHNR, CDR2 FQNEAQ (reference sequence). CDR3 length: 12 amino acids. Trimming pared 10 bases from V and 4 bases from J, leaving 13 bases between. The CDR3 DNA reads as TGTGCCACCGCGAGCAGCGGCACTGAAGCTTTCTTT. Protein: CATASSGTEAFF.

This clone occurred a few times. V usage is TRBV4-1 and J usage is TRBJ2-7; the D gene is possibly TRBD1 (6 bases). There are 15 residues in the CDR3. V was shortened by 2 bases and J by 3 bases, with 14 bases between the two germline ends. Germline CDR1 reads MGHRA; CDR2 reads YSYEKL. CDR3 amino acids: CASSQLQGGGYEQYF. In DNA form, the CDR3 reads TGCGCCAGCAGCCAATTACAGGGTGGGGGCTACGAGCAGTACTTC.

Here the CDR3 reads CASSLQRRVEQFF. CDR3 nucleotides: TGTGCCAGCAGTTTACAACGCAGGGTTGAGCAGTTCTTC. The V call is TRBV27, the J call TRBJ2-1, with D possibly matching TRBD1 (5 bases). Germline-derived CDR1 and CDR2 are MNHEY and SMNVEV (reference sequence). V lost 2 bases and J lost 9, with 11 bases in between. The CDR3 is made up of 13 amino acids.

The genes are TRBV13 and TRBJ2-7; 10 positions match TRBD2. CDR3 length: 15 residues. CDR1 is PRHDT, CDR2 FYEKMQ, per germline (reference sequence). V lost 5 bases and J lost 4; bases outside the gene matches: 8. CDR3 in DNA: TGTGCCAGCAGCACAGGACTAGCGGCCCAATACGAGCAGTACTTC. It yields the protein CASSTGLAAQYEQYF.

V gene TRBV13 combines with J gene TRBJ1-4; D is uncertain. The length of the CDR3 is 13 residues. Germline loops: CDR1 PRHDT, CDR2 FYEKMQ (reference sequence). The ends were cut back, 0 bases at V and 8 bases at J, with 7 bases in the middle. The CDR3 nucleotides read TGTGCCAGCAGCTTAGGGGGCGAGGAAAAACTGTTTTTT. The encoded protein is CASSLGGEEKLFF. The whole variable domain, filled in from reference TRBV13 and TRBJ1-4, reads AAGVIQSPRHLIKEKRETATLKCYPIPRHDTVYWYQQGPGQDPQFLISFYEKMQSDKGSIPDRFSAQQFSDYHSELNMSSLELGDSALYFCASSLGGEEKLFFGSGTQLSVL.

The CDR3 sequence is CASSLTPSTYNEQFF. The CDR3 coding sequence is TGTGCCAGCAGCCTCACCCCGTCGACGTACAATGAGCAGTTCTTC. The chain employs TRBV11-2 and TRBJ2-1, with D unclear. CDR3 length: 15 amino acids. Germline CDR1 reads SGHAT; CDR2 reads FQNNGV. Trimming stripped 5 bases from V and 4 bases from J, with 15 bases between.

A few counts support this clone. The genes are TRBV29-1 and TRBJ2-3, with TRBD2 as a possible D gene (6 bases). V was trimmed by 3 bases and J by 0 bases, leaving 10 bases between them. The CDR3 totals 14 residues. Germline CDR1 SQVTM, CDR2 ANQGSEA. CDR3 sequence: CSVELAESTDTQYF. CDR3 nucleotide sequence: TGCAGCGTTGAGTTAGCGGAAAGCACAGATACGCAGTATTTT.

The chain recombines TRBV29-1 with TRBJ2-1; 12 nucleotides align to TRBD1. With V trimmed by 3 bases and J by 7 bases, 4 bases remained unmatched. This CDR3 region has 14 residues. CDR1 is SQVTM, CDR2 ANQGSEA, per germline. CDR3 nucleotide sequence: TGCAGCGTTGACGGGACAGGGGGCGAGAATGAGCAGTTCTTC. This gives the protein CSVDGTGGENEQFF.

This clone was detected a few times. The rearrangement links TRBV10-2 to TRBJ2-2; no definite D call. This CDR3 has 14 residues. V shed 3 bases and J shed 1 base, with 6 bases lying between them. Germline V gene data show CDR1 as WSHSY and CDR2 as SAAADI. CDR3 protein: CASSEHRNTGELFF. The CDR3 DNA follows: TGCGCCAGCAGTGAACATCGGAACACCGGGGAGCTGTTTTTT.

The chain carries TRBV14 and TRBJ2-3, with 13 nucleotides matching TRBD2. The CDR3 is made up of 20 amino acids. CDR1 is SGHDN, CDR2 FVKESK, per germline. V shed 0 bases, J shed 2 bases, and the junction held 11 bases outside the gene matches. The CDR3 DNA sequence: TGTGCCAGCAGCCAAGATTCGCGACTAGCGGGGGGAACACCCACAGATACGCAGTATTTT. This translates into CASSQDSRLAGGTPTDTQYF.

The rearrangement joins TRBV6-5 to TRBJ2-7; the D gene could be TRBD1 or TRBD2 (5 bases each). The CDR3 is 14 residues long. V was pared by 6 bases and J by 3 bases, with 15 bases between. Germline lookup yields CDR1 MNHEY and CDR2 SVGAGI. For the CDR3, the DNA is TGTGCCAGCAGGCCACCCGGGACGGGCTACGAGCAGTACTTC. Encoded protein: CASRPPGTGYEQYF.

A few counts support this clone. The V gene is TRBV29-1, the J gene TRBJ2-1, with TRBD1 matching over 10 bases. The J segment lost 2 bases and the V segment lost 2 bases, leaving 6 bases of the junction unmatched. Looked up from germline, CDR1 is SQVTM and CDR2 is ANQGSEA. There are 16 residues in the CDR3. The CDR3 reads CSVELVGQGAYNEQFF. The CDR3 nucleotides read TGCAGCGTTGAACTGGTCGGACAGGGGGCCTACAATGAGCAGTTCTTC.